Below, 29 T cell receptor beta chains from the same sample are listed, as sequenced in a study of Tregs in tolerant kidney transplant recipients. The protocol was immunoSEQ multiplex PCR, while the TCRdb copy is restricted to in-frame clones and leaves out a portion. The data hold more than 60,000 clones, with roughly 91% observed a single time. This specimen consisted of CD4+ T cells from blood, obtained before the transplant. These receptor sequences come from a human donor who received a combined kidney and bone marrow transplant.

The chain couples TRBV29-1 to TRBJ2-3; 9 bases are a match to TRBD1. There are 15 residues in the CDR3. Germline V gives CDR1 SQVTM, CDR2 ANQGSEA. With 4 bases clipped from V and 6 bases from J, the junction kept 11 bases outside the gene matches. The CDR3 region has the DNA TGCAGCGTTGGCCCGACAGGGGGGGTCGCGGATACGCAGTATTTT. The encoded protein is CSVGPTGGVADTQYF.

The chain combines TRBV7-2 with TRBJ2-7; 7 nucleotides line up with TRBD2. Germline-derived CDR1 and CDR2 are SGHTA and FQGNSA. The CDR3 sequence is 14 residues long. The J segment lost 6 bases and the V segment lost 6 bases, leaving 11 bases of the junction unmatched. The CDR3 reads CASRGAGVGSEQYF. CDR3 in DNA: TGTGCCAGCAGAGGGGCGGGAGTAGGATCCGAGCAGTACTTC.

The chain is built from TRBV11-2 and TRBJ2-2; the D gene is possibly TRBD1 (5 bases). Germline lookup yields CDR1 SGHAT and CDR2 FQNNGV. V shed 5 bases and J shed 5 bases, with 12 bases lying between them. This CDR3 has 14 residues. As DNA, the CDR3 is TGTGCCAGCAGCCCAATTAGGGGAACCGGGGAGCTGTTTTTT. It codes for CASSPIRGTGELFF.

This rearrangement joins TRBV18 to TRBJ2-2; 7 nucleotides match TRBD2. The germline V gene encodes CDR1 KGHSH and CDR2 LQKENI. This CDR3 is 14 amino acids long. J gave up 2 bases and V 7 bases, and 4 bases lay outside the gene matches. DNA of the CDR3: TGTGCCAGCTTAGAGCGGGACAACACCGGGGAGCTGTTTTTT. It translates to CASLERDNTGELFF.

The chain is built from TRBV7-3 and TRBJ1-5, with TRBD1 matching 9 bases. The germline V gene encodes CDR1 SGHTA and CDR2 FQGTGA. The junction had 7 bases not matched to a gene; V was cut back by 1 base and J by 0 bases. The CDR3 is 18 amino acids. The CDR3: CASSLIPDRGYSNQPQHF. The CDR3 nucleotides are TGTGCCAGCAGCTTAATACCGGACAGGGGATATAGCAATCAGCCCCAGCATTTT.

This clone appeared a few times. The chain recombines TRBV10-2 with TRBJ2-5; 7 bases are shared with TRBD2. This CDR3 has 14 amino acids. J gave up 2 bases and V 10 bases, and 10 bases lay outside the gene matches. Germline CDR1 reads WSHSY; CDR2 reads SAAADI. CDR3 bases: TGCGCCAACACACGGGGGGAGGGGCAAGAGACCCAGTACTTC. This gives the protein CANTRGEGQETQYF.

CDR3 sequence (DNA): TGCGCCAGCAGCTTACAGGGAAACACCGGGGAGCTGTTTTTT. Translation gives CASSLQGNTGELFF. The gene calls are TRBV5-1 and TRBJ2-2, with D maybe TRBD1 (6 bases). Trimming shortened V by 2 bases and J by 2 bases, and 7 bases separated the two germline ends. The CDR3 is 14 amino acids. Germline values: CDR1 SGHRS, CDR2 YFSETQ.

The genes are TRBV10-2 and TRBJ1-4, with 9 nucleotides matching TRBD1. Germline-derived CDR1 and CDR2 are WSHSY and SAAADI. Trimming cost V 8 bases and J 7 bases; bases outside gene matches: 2. The CDR3 extends over 12 amino acids. CDR3 loop: CASGTGSEKLFF. The DNA of the CDR3 is TGCGCCAGCGGGACAGGGAGTGAAAAACTGTTTTTT.

The chain employs TRBV5-1 and TRBJ1-2, with TRBD1 matching 8 bases. Germline values: CDR1 SGHRS, CDR2 YFSETQ. The CDR3 has 17 amino acids. J gave up 8 bases and V 6 bases, and 21 bases lay outside the gene matches. CDR3 in amino acids: CASTLAGGDRQVLGYTF. In DNA form, the CDR3 reads TGCGCCAGCACTCTCGCTGGGGGGGACAGGCAAGTCCTCGGCTACACCTTC.

The rearrangement uses TRBV4-1 and TRBJ2-3; 7 nucleotides agree with TRBD1. The junction had 4 bases not matched to a gene; V was cut back by 4 bases and J by 0 bases. This CDR3 region has 15 residues. CDR1 and CDR2 from the germline V gene are MGHRA and YSYEKL. DNA for the CDR3: TGCGCCAGCAGCCTTTGGGACAGTAGCACAGATACGCAGTATTTT. This encodes CASSLWDSSTDTQYF.

This chain uses TRBV25-1 with TRBJ2-6; D is undetermined. Germline CDR1 is MGHDK and CDR2 is SYGVNS. This CDR3 comprises 17 residues. The ends were cut back, 3 bases at V and 1 base at J, with 13 bases in the middle. The CDR3 DNA is TGTGCCAGCAGTGATAGACCCCCTAGTTCTGGGGCCAACGTCCTGACTTTC. Its translation is CASSDRPPSSGANVLTF.

CDR3 residues: CASSQQGNNQPQHF. CDR3 coding DNA: TGTGCCAGCAGCCAGCAGGGAAACAATCAGCCCCAGCATTTT. The chain links TRBV7-9 to TRBJ1-5, with D possibly being TRBD1 (5 bases). V lost 5 bases and J lost 3, with 11 bases in between. The germline gives CDR1 SEHNR, CDR2 FQNEAQ (reference sequence). There are 14 residues in the CDR3. Based on the CDR3 plus reference TRBV7-9 and TRBJ1-5, the full variable domain is DTGVSQNPRHKITKRGQNVTFRCDPISEHNRLYWYRQTLGQGPEFLTYFQNEAQLEKSRLLSDRFSAERPKGSFSTLEIQRTEQGDSAMYLCASSQQGNNQPQHFGDGTRLSIL.

This chain joins TRBV6-1 and TRBJ2-2; 9 bases line up with TRBD2. The CDR3 has 16 residues. J lost 6 bases, V lost 4 bases, and 9 bases had no gene match. From germline, CDR1 is MNHNS and CDR2 SASEGT. The DNA for the CDR3 is TGTGCCAGCAGTGTTAGCGGGAGTCCCTATGCCGGGGAGCTGTTTTTT. Amino acids: CASSVSGSPYAGELFF.

The V call is TRBV6-6, the J call TRBJ1-1; possible D gene TRBD1, 5 bases. Germline values: CDR1 MNHNY, CDR2 SVGAGI (reference sequence). CDR3 length: 15 amino acids. V dropped 4 bases and J dropped 4 bases, with 16 bases sitting between them. As DNA, the CDR3 is TGTGCCAGCAGTTCCCTGGGCGGGGCGAGCACTGAAGCTTTCTTT. It yields the protein CASSSLGGASTEAFF.

The rearrangement joins TRBV5-1 to TRBJ2-3, with D hard to call. This CDR3 region has 14 residues. Looked up from germline, CDR1 is SGHRS and CDR2 is YFSETQ. V lost 4 bases and J lost 0, with 9 bases in between. The CDR3 nucleotides read TGCGCCAGCAGCCTGAGTGCTAGCACAGATACGCAGTATTTT. Translated: CASSLSASTDTQYF.

V gene TRBV7-3 combines with J gene TRBJ2-3, with 9 bases aligning to TRBD2. The ends lost 5 bases at V and 4 bases at J; junction bases unmatched: 10. Germline V gene sequence: CDR1 SGHTA, CDR2 FQGTGA. CDR3 size: 16 residues. The CDR3 region has the DNA TGTGCCAGCAGCCTAAATGGCGGGAGGGCCGCAGATACGCAGTATTTT. Residues: CASSLNGGRAADTQYF. The whole variable domain, filled in from reference TRBV7-3 and TRBJ2-3, reads GAGVSQTPSNKVTEKGKYVELRCDPISGHTALYWYRQSLGQGPEFLIYFQGTGAADDSGLPNDRFFAVRPEGSVSTLKIQRTERGDSAVYLCASSLNGGRAADTQYFGPGTRLTVL.

The chain has TRBV7-2 and TRBJ1-2; D perhaps matches TRBD1 (5 bases). The V gene's germline CDR1 is SGHTA and CDR2 FQGNSA. V was cut by 4 bases and J by 0 bases, with 12 bases left in between. This CDR3 is built from 15 residues. This chain's CDR3 is CASSYGAGPNYGYTF. In DNA, the CDR3 is TGTGCCAGCAGCTATGGGGCAGGGCCTAACTATGGCTACACCTTC.

This clone was detected only a few times. The rearrangement links TRBV4-1 to TRBJ2-1; 10 bases are a match to TRBD2. The CDR3 contains 18 residues. CDR1 and CDR2 (germline): MGHRA, YSYEKL. J gave up 9 bases and V 1 base, and 15 bases lay outside the gene matches. DNA for the CDR3: TGCGCCAGCAGCCAAGGGGTAGGGCCTAGCGGGAGAGCGGTTGAGCAGTTCTTC. Translating it yields CASSQGVGPSGRAVEQFF.

The chain uses TRBV25-1 and TRBJ2-5; D may be TRBD2 (6 bases). The CDR3 runs 16 residues. Trimming left V 1 base short and J 5 bases short, with 17 bases between. Germline lookup yields CDR1 MGHDK and CDR2 SYGVNS. The CDR3 DNA follows: TGTGCCAGCAGTGAATGGGCGATTACGGCGGGGGAGACCCAGTACTTC. As protein: CASSEWAITAGETQYF.

This clone has only one observation. The chain links TRBV28 to TRBJ1-1; 8 positions match TRBD1. This CDR3 is 17 amino acids long. The germline gives CDR1 MDHEN, CDR2 SYDVKM. The V segment lost 4 bases and the J segment 0 bases; nucleotides outside the gene matches: 10. CDR3: CASSSWTGFRMNTEAFF. CDR3 nucleotide sequence: TGTGCCAGCAGTTCCTGGACAGGGTTCAGGATGAACACTGAAGCTTTCTTT.

The chain employs TRBV30 and TRBJ1-2; 9 bases agree with TRBD1. V dropped 2 bases and J dropped 6; count of bases not matched to a gene: 10. The CDR3 consists of 15 residues. The germline V gene encodes CDR1 GTSNPN and CDR2 SVGIG (reference sequence). This CDR3 reads CAWSRPGTGRNGYTF. CDR3 bases: TGTGCCTGGAGTCGTCCCGGGACAGGGAGGAATGGCTACACCTTC. Full variable domain (missing parts from reference TRBV30 and TRBJ1-2): SQTIHQWPATLVQPVGSPLSLECTVEGTSNPNLYWYRQAAGRGLQLLFYSVGIGQISSEVPQNLSASRPQDRQFILSSKKLLLSDSGFYLCAWSRPGTGRNGYTFGSGTRLTVV.

The chain carries TRBV27 and TRBJ2-5, with 8 nucleotides matching TRBD2. V shed 7 bases, J shed 3 bases, and the junction held 10 bases outside the gene matches. The V gene's germline CDR1 is MNHEY and CDR2 SMNVEV (reference sequence). The CDR3 totals 15 residues. CDR3 coding DNA: TGTGCCAGCACCTTGGGCTGGCGGGAGGAAGAGACCCAGTACTTC. Its translation is CASTLGWREEETQYF.

This chain links TRBV6-5 with TRBJ2-1; 9 bases align to TRBD2. The length of the CDR3 is 15 residues. Per germline, CDR1 MNHEY and CDR2 SVGAGI. V gave up 5 bases and J gave up 2 bases; unmatched junction bases: 4. The CDR3 DNA reads as TGTGCCAGCAGTAAGACTAGCGGTCCCTACAATGAGCAGTTCTTC. Residues: CASSKTSGPYNEQFF.

The chain is built from TRBV28 and TRBJ2-5; no definite D call. The CDR3 runs to 12 residues. V lost 6 bases to trimming and J lost 5 bases, with 10 bases between them. The germline V gene encodes CDR1 MDHEN and CDR2 SYDVKM. Written as DNA, the CDR3 is TGTGCCAGCAGAGCAACTGTGGAGACCCAGTACTTC. This gives the protein CASRATVETQYF.

Note on this clone: The sample has other DNA sequences that encode this CDR3 too. The V and J genes are TRBV5-1 and TRBJ2-7; D is perhaps TRBD2 (5 bases). V lost 0 bases and J lost 2, with 12 bases in between. Germline V lookup: CDR1 SGHRS, CDR2 YFSETQ. The CDR3 is 15 amino acids. In DNA form, the CDR3 reads TGCGCCAGCAGCTTGGGCGCCGGGGAGACCTACGAGCAGTACTTC. This codes for CASSLGAGETYEQYF.

The chain combines TRBV5-1 with TRBJ1-2; TRBD1 might be the D (6 bases). Trimming stripped 4 bases from V and 1 base from J, with 20 bases between. The CDR3 runs 17 residues. Looked up from germline, CDR1 is SGHRS and CDR2 is YFSETQ. CDR3 DNA sequence: TGCGCCAGCAGCCCGGGGGGCACGGGACGGAGTAACTATGGCTACACCTTC. Translation gives CASSPGGTGRSNYGYTF.

The V call is TRBV7-2, the J call TRBJ2-2, with no clear D. The V gene's germline CDR1 is SGHTA and CDR2 FQGNSA. The CDR3 contains 14 residues. V lost 5 bases and J 8 bases, leaving 15 bases between the germline ends. The CDR3 DNA follows: TGTGCCAGCAGCACCCGACCCACCGGGGGGGAGCTGTTTTTT. Protein sequence: CASSTRPTGGELFF.

The chain links TRBV5-5 to TRBJ1-5, with 8 nucleotides matching TRBD1. Per the germline V gene, CDR1 is SGHKS and CDR2 is YYEKEE (reference sequence). The CDR3 has 16 residues. V was pared by 4 bases and J by 0 bases, with 6 bases of the junction left unmatched. DNA of the CDR3: TGTGCCAGCAGCGCCGGGACAGGCTATAGCAATCAGCCCCAGCATTTT. Its translation: CASSAGTGYSNQPQHF.

The chain is built from TRBV29-1 and TRBJ2-1; D remains unclear. V lost 8 bases and J lost 10, with 24 bases in between. CDR1 and CDR2 (germline): SQVTM, ANQGSEA. This CDR3 is 14 amino acids long. This chain's CDR3 is CSSYPTHTGREQFF. The CDR3 coding sequence is TGCAGCTCCTACCCCACACACACGGGTAGGGAGCAGTTCTTC.